Below are 31 T cell receptor beta chains sequenced from a single sample in a study of blood T cell repertoires in COVID-19. The data were produced by immunoSEQ multiplex PCR, yet TCRdb's version contains in-frame clones alone and is incomplete. Here the sample spans over 300,000 clones, 86% being singletons. The material sequenced was peripheral blood. These receptors came from a woman aged 45-59 years with acute or convalescent COVID-19.

The CDR3 reads CASSFRTLNYGYTF. The CDR3 nucleotides read TGTGCCAGCAGCTTCCGGACACTTAACTATGGCTACACCTTC. This rearrangement joins TRBV9 to TRBJ1-2, with D possibly TRBD1 on 5 matching bases. Trimming stripped 4 bases from V and 1 base from J, with 11 bases between. This CDR3 spans 14 amino acids. Per germline, CDR1 SGDLS and CDR2 YYNGEE.

The chain carries TRBV3-1 (or the pseudogene TRBV3-2) and TRBJ2-3; 7 positions agree with TRBD2. V was clipped by 0 bases and J by 5 bases; unmatched bases: 8. This CDR3 has 16 residues. The germline V gene has CDR1 LGHDT and CDR2 YNNKEL (reference sequence). CDR3 loop: CASSQDFGGLEDTQYF. In DNA form, the CDR3 reads TGTGCCAGCAGCCAAGATTTCGGGGGGTTGGAAGATACGCAGTATTTT.

The chain uses TRBV5-1 and TRBJ2-7; 11 bases are shared with TRBD2. The germline V gene encodes CDR1 SGHRS and CDR2 YFSETQ. This CDR3 is built from 15 residues. Trimming at V came to 1 base and at J to 4 bases, leaving 4 bases not matched to a gene. CDR3 DNA: TGCGCCAGCAGCTTGACTAGCGGGAGATGGTACGAGCAGTACTTC. Translation: CASSLTSGRWYEQYF.

The V gene is TRBV27, the J gene TRBJ1-2; 9 nucleotides agree with TRBD1. The V gene's germline CDR1 is MNHEY and CDR2 SMNVEV (reference sequence). With 5 bases clipped from V and 2 bases from J, the junction kept 0 bases outside the gene matches. This CDR3 region has 13 residues. CDR3 nucleotide sequence: TGTGCCAGCAGTGGACAGGGGAACTATGGCTACACCTTC. Protein: CASSGQGNYGYTF.

This clone has only a few counts. The chain joins TRBV6-5 to TRBJ2-1, with TRBD2 as a possible D gene (6 bases). V was pared by 4 bases and J by 7 bases, with 20 bases between. The CDR3 runs 16 residues. Per the germline V gene, CDR1 is MNHEY and CDR2 is SVGAGI. The CDR3 bases are TGTGCCAGCAGTTGGCGACGGGACTCCCGGCGAAATGAGCAGTTCTTC. Its protein is CASSWRRDSRRNEQFF.

This sequence joins TRBV7-2 and TRBJ1-1, with D possibly being TRBD1 (5 bases). The CDR3 runs 15 residues. V was shortened by 1 base and J by 6 bases, with 15 bases between the two germline ends. Germline V CDR1 and CDR2: SGHTA, FQGNSA. The CDR3 DNA reads as TGTGCCAGCAGCTTAGAAGCAGGGAGGTACGCTGAAGCTTTCTTT. It encodes CASSLEAGRYAEAFF. The full variable domain, in which reference TRBV7-2 and TRBJ1-1 provide the parts outside the CDR3, is GAGVSQSPSNKVTEKGKDVELRCDPISGHTALYWYRQSLGQGLEFLIYFQGNSAPDKSGLPSDRFSAERTGGSVSTLTIQRTQQEDSAVYLCASSLEAGRYAEAFFGQGTRLTVV.

This chain joins TRBV6-5 and TRBJ2-2; no clear D. This CDR3 has 14 amino acids. Germline values: CDR1 MNHEY, CDR2 SVGAGI. Trimming removed 7 bases from V and 7 bases from J, with 16 bases in between. CDR3 in DNA: TGTGCCAGCACCACTACCCCGAGCGACGGGGAGCTGTTTTTT. It codes for CASTTTPSDGELFF.

This chain connects TRBV19 to TRBJ1-2; maybe TRBD1 (5 bases). Looked up from germline, CDR1 is LNHDA and CDR2 is SQIVND (reference sequence). V lost 5 bases and J 8 bases, leaving 12 bases between the germline ends. The CDR3 runs 12 residues. Written as DNA, the CDR3 is TGTGCCAGTAGTTCCCAGGGTCACGGCTACACCTTC. Residues: CASSSQGHGYTF.

The rearrangement uses TRBV4-2 and TRBJ1-5; D is undetermined. The germline V and J ends were trimmed by 1 base and 1 base, with 8 bases remaining between them. CDR3 length: 15 residues. CDR1 and CDR2 (germline): LGHNA, YNFKEQ. CDR3 in amino acids: CASSQALESNQPQHF. CDR3 nucleotide sequence: TGTGCCAGCAGCCAAGCATTGGAGAGCAATCAGCCCCAGCATTTT.

This clone came up once. This rearrangement joins TRBV9 to TRBJ2-1, with 15 bases that match TRBD2. Germline V CDR1 and CDR2: SGDLS, YYNGEE. The CDR3 has 16 amino acids. J lost 6 bases, V lost 4 bases, and 5 bases had no gene match. The CDR3 sequence: CASSPGLAGGVNEQFF. In DNA, the CDR3 is TGTGCCAGCAGCCCCGGACTAGCGGGAGGGGTCAATGAGCAGTTCTTC.

The J gene is TRBJ1-1, the V gene TRBV11-2; maybe TRBD1 (6 bases). Germline V gene lookup returns CDR1 SGHAT and CDR2 FQNNGV. The CDR3 is 15 amino acids. The V and J ends lost 1 base and 6 bases respectively, with 15 bases between them. The CDR3 region has the DNA TGTGCCAGCAGCTTAGGGGGGGGGCAGAGGGCTGAAGCTTTCTTT. Translating it yields CASSLGGGQRAEAFF.

This chain connects TRBV19 to TRBJ1-5; 7 nucleotides line up with TRBD1. V gave up 1 base and J gave up 6 bases; unmatched junction bases: 0. The CDR3 sequence is 13 residues long. Germline CDR1 LNHDA, CDR2 SQIVND (reference sequence). CDR3 amino acids: CASSIGQGQPQHF. CDR3 sequence (DNA): TGTGCCAGTAGTATAGGACAGGGTCAGCCCCAGCATTTT.

The rearrangement uses TRBV27 and TRBJ2-6; D perhaps matches TRBD2 (6 bases). The germline CDR1 and CDR2 sequences are MNHEY and SMNVEV (reference sequence). V was shortened by 5 bases and J by 2 bases, with 13 bases between the two germline ends. This CDR3 is built from 16 residues. Here the CDR3 DNA reads TGTGCCAGCAGTCTTAGCGGACTGACTGGGGCCAACGTCCTGACTTTC. Protein sequence: CASSLSGLTGANVLTF.

This sequence joins TRBV29-1 and TRBJ2-7, with D possibly TRBD2 on 5 matching bases. The CDR3 totals 11 residues. Germline V gene lookup returns CDR1 SQVTM and CDR2 ANQGSEA. V was pared by 4 bases and J by 5 bases, with 9 bases between. The CDR3 region has the DNA TGCAGCGTTGTGGGGAGTCACGAGCAGTACTTC. Protein sequence: CSVVGSHEQYF.

The chain employs TRBV5-5 and TRBJ1-2, with a possible D match to TRBD1 (6 bases). V dropped 4 bases and J dropped 3 bases, with 13 bases sitting between them. The CDR3 length is 14 residues. Germline CDR1 SGHKS, CDR2 YYEKEE (reference sequence). The CDR3 loop is CASSLRTADYGYTF. The DNA for the CDR3 is TGTGCCAGCAGCCTAAGGACAGCGGACTATGGCTACACCTTC.

V gene TRBV5-1 combines with J gene TRBJ1-1, with D maybe TRBD1 (5 bases). The germline V gene encodes CDR1 SGHRS and CDR2 YFSETQ. CDR3 length: 14 residues. Between the trimmed V and J ends, which lost 4 bases and 5 bases, there was a span of 15 bases. CDR3 bases: TGCGCCAGCAGCACGGCGGGGGGAGGAACTGAAGCTTTCTTT. Protein product: CASSTAGGGTEAFF.

J is TRBJ1-4 and V is TRBV19; 7 positions match TRBD1. The ends lost 6 bases at V and 5 bases at J; junction bases unmatched: 9. The CDR3 covers 15 residues. Germline V gene sequence: CDR1 LNHDA, CDR2 SQIVND (reference sequence). For the CDR3, the DNA is TGTGCCAGTAGGGACCCGGGACAGCAAAATGAAAAACTGTTTTTT. This gives the protein CASRDPGQQNEKLFF.

V is TRBV2 and J is TRBJ2-7; D possibly corresponds to TRBD1 (6 bases). V lost 5 bases and J 3 bases, leaving 8 bases between the germline ends. CDR1 SNHLY and CDR2 FYNNEI come from the germline V gene. This CDR3 is built from 12 residues. This CDR3 reads CASSTGFYEQYF. The CDR3 coding sequence is TGTGCCAGCAGTACAGGGTTCTACGAGCAGTACTTC.

Only a few counts were recorded for this clone. One end of the junction does not line up with germline, which may come from a read error. This chain uses TRBV14 with TRBJ2-7; TRBD2 matches at 7 bases. Per the germline V gene, CDR1 is SGHDN and CDR2 is FVKESK. CDR3 length: 11 amino acids. CDR3 in DNA: TGTGCCAGCAGCCAAGGGCGGGAGATGGACTTC. Amino acids: CASSQGREMDF.

There are a few counts of this clone. This chain uses TRBV24-1 with TRBJ2-3; 7 bases line up with TRBD2. Germline V CDR1 and CDR2: KGHDR, SFDVKD. The CDR3 is made up of 13 amino acids. Germline trimming cut 5 bases from V and 3 bases from J; bases unmatched to any gene: 1. CDR3 protein: CATSGGRTDTQYF. CDR3 sequence (DNA): TGTGCCACCAGTGGCGGGAGAACAGATACGCAGTATTTT.

This clone was seen once. This chain joins TRBV7-2 and TRBJ1-2, with D maybe TRBD1 (5 bases). CDR3 length: 15 residues. Between the trimmed V and J ends, which lost 5 bases and 7 bases, there was a span of 20 bases. Germline CDR1 is SGHTA and CDR2 is FQGNSA. In nucleotides, the CDR3 is TGTGCCAGCAGCACGGGGGACCGCCCAAGCGGTGGCTACACCTTC. It is translated as CASSTGDRPSGGYTF.

The chain couples TRBV6-5 to TRBJ2-7, with TRBD1 matching over 8 bases. The V gene's germline CDR1 is MNHEY and CDR2 SVGAGI. The CDR3 has 13 amino acids. Unmatched junction bases numbered 4, after V lost 6 bases and J lost 3 bases. In nucleotides, the CDR3 is TGTGCCAGCAGCCGGGACAGGAACTACGAGCAGTACTTC. Translated: CASSRDRNYEQYF.

This clone was counted once. This rearrangement joins TRBV28 to TRBJ1-3; 9 bases agree with TRBD1. The CDR3 is 15 amino acids. Trimming took 3 bases from V and 3 from J; bases not matched to a gene: 3. In germline, CDR1 is MDHEN, CDR2 SYDVKM. This CDR3 is CASSLGQGYGNTIYF. The CDR3 DNA reads as TGTGCCAGCAGTTTGGGACAGGGTTATGGAAACACCATATATTTT.

The rearrangement uses TRBV14 and TRBJ2-1; 7 positions agree with TRBD1. The CDR3 length is 20 residues. Germline trimming cut 1 base from V and 4 bases from J; bases unmatched to any gene: 19. Per the germline V gene, CDR1 is SGHDN and CDR2 is FVKESK. The CDR3 coding sequence is TGTGCCAGCAGCCAAGGAGTTCGTACAGGGGATAGCCCTCTATACAATGAGCAGTTCTTC. Translation gives CASSQGVRTGDSPLYNEQFF.

The V call is TRBV7-3, the J call TRBJ2-5, with 9 bases that match TRBD2. V was pared by 1 base and J by 1 base, with 13 bases of the junction left unmatched. The CDR3 spans 19 residues. Germline CDR1 and CDR2: SGHTA and FQGTGA. CDR3 amino acids: CASSLNPRGSGRIQETQYF. The CDR3, as DNA: TGTGCCAGCAGCTTAAACCCGCGGGGCAGCGGGAGGATCCAAGAGACCCAGTACTTC.

The chain combines TRBV7-2 with TRBJ2-7, with TRBD2 identical over 8 bases. In germline, CDR1 is SGHTA, CDR2 FQGNSA. V shed 5 bases, J shed 0 bases, and the junction held 9 bases outside the gene matches. This CDR3 has 16 residues. The CDR3 DNA reads TGTGCCAGCAGCACACGGACTAGCATTCACTCCTACGAGCAGTACTTC. Its protein is CASSTRTSIHSYEQYF. Complete variable domain (other parts from reference TRBV7-2 and TRBJ2-7): GAGVSQSPSNKVTEKGKDVELRCDPISGHTALYWYRQSLGQGLEFLIYFQGNSAPDKSGLPSDRFSAERTGGSVSTLTIQRTQQEDSAVYLCASSTRTSIHSYEQYFGPGTRLTVT.

A note on this clone: Germline is not matched at one junction end, which may reflect a read error. The chain links TRBV15 to TRBJ2-7; TRBD2 might be the D (5 bases). Germline CDR1 LNHNV, CDR2 YYDKDF (reference sequence). The CDR3 has 16 amino acids. The CDR3 loop reads CATRRGFETRRDEQYF. Here the CDR3 DNA reads TGTGCCACCAGGAGAGGGTTTGAGACCAGACGGGACGAGCAGTACTTC.

The CDR3 region is CASSRSDSGANVLTF. CDR3 bases: TGTGCCAGCAGTAGAAGCGACTCTGGGGCCAACGTCCTGACTTTC. The chain links TRBV2 to TRBJ2-6; no reliable D call. Germline V CDR1 and CDR2: SNHLY, FYNNEI. This CDR3 spans 15 amino acids. V lost 5 bases and J 0 bases, leaving 8 bases between the germline ends.

The chain joins TRBV9 to TRBJ2-3, with TRBD2 matching over 9 bases. The CDR3 consists of 16 residues. The V gene's germline CDR1 is SGDLS and CDR2 YYNGEE. The V segment lost 0 bases and the J segment 6 bases; nucleotides outside the gene matches: 8. This chain's CDR3 is CASSVAGGRAADTQYF. DNA of the CDR3: TGTGCCAGCAGCGTAGCTGGCGGGAGGGCCGCGGATACGCAGTATTTT.

The CDR3, as DNA: TGTGCCAGCAGCCAGACAGGGACGAGGGAGACCCAGTACTTC. Its protein product is CASSQTGTRETQYF. The chain employs TRBV5-4 and TRBJ2-5, with 7 bases matching TRBD1. The CDR3 totals 14 residues. Trimming cost V 4 bases and J 5 bases; bases outside gene matches: 8. Germline lookup yields CDR1 SGHNT and CDR2 YYREEE (reference sequence).

This chain links TRBV18 with TRBJ2-4; no reliable D call. V was clipped by 4 bases and J by 0 bases, with 7 bases between them. In germline, CDR1 is KGHSH, CDR2 LQKENI. The CDR3 is 14 residues long. The CDR3 is CASSLNSAKNIQYF. DNA of the CDR3: TGTGCCAGCTCACTAAACTCAGCCAAAAACATTCAGTACTTC.